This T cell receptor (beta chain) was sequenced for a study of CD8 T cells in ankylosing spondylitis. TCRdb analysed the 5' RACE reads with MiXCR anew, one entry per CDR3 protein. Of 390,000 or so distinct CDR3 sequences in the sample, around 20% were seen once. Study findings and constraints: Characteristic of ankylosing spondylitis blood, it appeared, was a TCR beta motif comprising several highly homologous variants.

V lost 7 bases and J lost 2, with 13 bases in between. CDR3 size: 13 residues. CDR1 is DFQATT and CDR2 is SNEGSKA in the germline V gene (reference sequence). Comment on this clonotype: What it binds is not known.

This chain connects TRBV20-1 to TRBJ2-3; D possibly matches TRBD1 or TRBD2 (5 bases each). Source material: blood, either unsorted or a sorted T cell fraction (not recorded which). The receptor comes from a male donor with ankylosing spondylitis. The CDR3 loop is CSVLSGPTDTQYF. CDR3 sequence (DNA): TGCAGTGTTCTGTCGGGGCCCACAGATACGCAGTATTTT.